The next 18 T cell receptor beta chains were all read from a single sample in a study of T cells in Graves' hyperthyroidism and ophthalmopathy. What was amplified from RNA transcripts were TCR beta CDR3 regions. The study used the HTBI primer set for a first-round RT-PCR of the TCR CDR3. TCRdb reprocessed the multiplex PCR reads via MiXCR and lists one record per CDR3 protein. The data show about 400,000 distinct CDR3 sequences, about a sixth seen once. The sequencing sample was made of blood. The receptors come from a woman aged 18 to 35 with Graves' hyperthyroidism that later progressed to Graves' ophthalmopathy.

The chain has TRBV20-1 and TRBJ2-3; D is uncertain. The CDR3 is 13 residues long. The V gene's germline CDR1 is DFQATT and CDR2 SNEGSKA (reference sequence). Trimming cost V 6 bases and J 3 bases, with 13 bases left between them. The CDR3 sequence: CSAPGRKTDTQYF. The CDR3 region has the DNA TGCAGTGCCCCGGGCCGTAAGACAGATACGCAGTATTTT.

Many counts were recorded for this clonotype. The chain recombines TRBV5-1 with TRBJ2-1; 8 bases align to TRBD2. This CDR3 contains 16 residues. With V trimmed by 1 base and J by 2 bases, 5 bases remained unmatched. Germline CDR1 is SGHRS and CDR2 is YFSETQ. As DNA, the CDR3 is TGCGCCAGCAGCTTGCGGGAGGGGGGGCCCTACAATGAGCAGTTCTTC. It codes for CASSLREGGPYNEQFF.

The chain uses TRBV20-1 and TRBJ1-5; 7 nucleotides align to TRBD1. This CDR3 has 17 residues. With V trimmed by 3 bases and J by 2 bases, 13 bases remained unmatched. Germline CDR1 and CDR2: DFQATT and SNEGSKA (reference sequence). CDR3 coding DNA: TGCAGTGCTAGCCCCACTCAGGGGACAGCCGGCAATCAGCCCCAGCATTTT. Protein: CSASPTQGTAGNQPQHF.

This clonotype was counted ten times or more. CDR3 amino acids: CASSFWLAGGKGTGELFF. The CDR3, as DNA: TGTGCCAGCAGCTTCTGGCTAGCGGGAGGAAAGGGCACCGGGGAGCTGTTTTTT. The rearrangement joins TRBV7-2 to TRBJ2-2; the match to TRBD2 covers 11 bases. Germline V lookup: CDR1 SGHTA, CDR2 FQGNSA. The CDR3 sequence is 18 residues long. V lost 3 bases to trimming and J lost 4 bases; unmatched junction nucleotides: 10.

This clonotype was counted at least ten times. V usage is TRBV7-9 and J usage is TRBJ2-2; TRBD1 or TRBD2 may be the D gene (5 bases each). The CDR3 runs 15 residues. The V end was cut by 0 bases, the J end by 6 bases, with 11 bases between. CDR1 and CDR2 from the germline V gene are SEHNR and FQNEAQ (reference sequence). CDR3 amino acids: CASSLALGDPGELFF. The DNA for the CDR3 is TGTGCCAGCAGCTTAGCTCTTGGGGACCCCGGGGAGCTGTTTTTT.

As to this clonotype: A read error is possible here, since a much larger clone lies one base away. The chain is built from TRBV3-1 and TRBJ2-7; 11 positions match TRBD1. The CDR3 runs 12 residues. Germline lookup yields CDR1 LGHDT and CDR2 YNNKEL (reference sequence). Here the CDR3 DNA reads TGTGCCAGCAAAAGGACAGGGGGCGAGCAGTGCTTC. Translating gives CASKRTGGEQCF.

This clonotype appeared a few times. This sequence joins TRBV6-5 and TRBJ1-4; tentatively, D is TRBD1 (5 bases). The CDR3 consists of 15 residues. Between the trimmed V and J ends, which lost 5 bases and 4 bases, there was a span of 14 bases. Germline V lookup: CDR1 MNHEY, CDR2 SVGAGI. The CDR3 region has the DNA TGTGCCAGCAGTACCCGACAGACTTATAATGAAAAACTGTTTTTT. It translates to CASSTRQTYNEKLFF.

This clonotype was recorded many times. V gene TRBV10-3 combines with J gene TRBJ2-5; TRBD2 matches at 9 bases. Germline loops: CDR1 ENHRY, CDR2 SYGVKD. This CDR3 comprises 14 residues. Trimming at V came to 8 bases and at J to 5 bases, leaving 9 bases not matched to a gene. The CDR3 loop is CAIRSGSSWETQYF. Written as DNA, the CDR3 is TGTGCCATCCGTAGCGGGAGCTCGTGGGAGACCCAGTACTTC.

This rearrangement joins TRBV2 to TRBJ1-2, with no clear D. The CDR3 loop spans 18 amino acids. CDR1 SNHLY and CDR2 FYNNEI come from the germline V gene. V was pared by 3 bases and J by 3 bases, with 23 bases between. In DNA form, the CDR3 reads TGTGCCAGCAGTGATCCGGCGGAGAGGACGGGTTTGGACTATGGCTACACCTTC. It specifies CASSDPAERTGLDYGYTF.

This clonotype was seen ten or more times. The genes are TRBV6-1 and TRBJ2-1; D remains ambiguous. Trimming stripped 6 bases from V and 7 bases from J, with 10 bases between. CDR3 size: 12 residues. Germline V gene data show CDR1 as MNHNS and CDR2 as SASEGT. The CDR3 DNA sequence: TGTGCCAGCAGCCACTCAGCGAATGAGCAGTTCTTC. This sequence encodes CASSHSANEQFF.

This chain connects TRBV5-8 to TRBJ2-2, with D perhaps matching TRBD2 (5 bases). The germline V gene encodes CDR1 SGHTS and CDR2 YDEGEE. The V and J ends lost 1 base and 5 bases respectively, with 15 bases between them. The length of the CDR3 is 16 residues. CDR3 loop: CASSLTTVWETGELFF. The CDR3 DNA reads TGTGCCAGCAGCTTGACAACCGTGTGGGAGACCGGGGAGCTGTTTTTT.

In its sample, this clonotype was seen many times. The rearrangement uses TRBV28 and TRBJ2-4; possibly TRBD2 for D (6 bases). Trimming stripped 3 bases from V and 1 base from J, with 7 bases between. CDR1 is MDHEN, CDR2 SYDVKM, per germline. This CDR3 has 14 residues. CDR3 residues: CASSFAGAKNIQYF. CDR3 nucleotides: TGTGCCAGCAGTTTTGCGGGGGCCAAAAACATTCAGTACTTC.

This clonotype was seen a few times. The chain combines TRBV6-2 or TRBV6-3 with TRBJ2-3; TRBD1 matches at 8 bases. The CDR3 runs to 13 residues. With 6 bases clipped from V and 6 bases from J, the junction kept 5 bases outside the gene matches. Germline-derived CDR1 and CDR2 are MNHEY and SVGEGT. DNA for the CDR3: TGTGCCAGCAGGCCAGGGGGCTTGGATACGCAGTATTTT. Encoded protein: CASRPGGLDTQYF.

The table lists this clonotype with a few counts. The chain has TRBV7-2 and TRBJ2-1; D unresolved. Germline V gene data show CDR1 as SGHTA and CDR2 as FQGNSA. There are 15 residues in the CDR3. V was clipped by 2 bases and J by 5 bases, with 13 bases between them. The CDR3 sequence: CASSLSDLINNEQFF. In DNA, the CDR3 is TGTGCCAGCAGCTTATCCGACTTGATTAACAATGAGCAGTTCTTC.

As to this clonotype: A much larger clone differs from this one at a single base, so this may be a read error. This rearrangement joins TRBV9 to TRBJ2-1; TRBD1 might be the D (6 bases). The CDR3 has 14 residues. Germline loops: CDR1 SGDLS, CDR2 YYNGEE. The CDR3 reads CASGVGGPYNEQFF. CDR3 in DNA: TGTGCCAGCGGCGTAGGGGGACCCTACAATGAGCAGTTCTTC. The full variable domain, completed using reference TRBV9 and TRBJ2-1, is DSGVTQTPKHLITATGQRVTLRCSPRSGDLSVYWYQQSLDQGLQFLIQYYNGEERAKGNILERFSAQQFPDLHSELNLSSLELGDSALYFCASGVGGPYNEQFFGPGTRLTVL.

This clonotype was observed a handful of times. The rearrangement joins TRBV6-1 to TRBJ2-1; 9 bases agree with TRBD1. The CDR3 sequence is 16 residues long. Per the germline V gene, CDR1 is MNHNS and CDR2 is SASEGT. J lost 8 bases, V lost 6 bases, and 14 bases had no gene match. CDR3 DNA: TGTGCCAGCAGCTTAGGATCTGGGACAGGGCGCGATGAGCAGTTCTTC. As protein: CASSLGSGTGRDEQFF.

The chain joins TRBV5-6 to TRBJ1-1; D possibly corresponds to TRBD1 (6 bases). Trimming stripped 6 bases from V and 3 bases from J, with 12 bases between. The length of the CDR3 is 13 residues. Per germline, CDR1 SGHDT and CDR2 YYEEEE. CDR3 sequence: CASTDRLDTEAFF. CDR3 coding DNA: TGTGCCAGCACCGACAGGTTGGACACTGAAGCTTTCTTT.

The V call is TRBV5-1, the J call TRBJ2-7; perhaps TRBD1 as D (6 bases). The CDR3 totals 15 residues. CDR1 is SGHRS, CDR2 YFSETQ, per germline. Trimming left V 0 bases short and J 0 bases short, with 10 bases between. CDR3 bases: TGCGCCAGCAGCTTGGACAGGGACCTCTCCTACGAGCAGTACTTC. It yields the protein CASSLDRDLSYEQYF.